This T cell receptor beta chain was recovered during a study of T-cell reconstitution after alpha-beta-depleted transplantation in children. The TCRbeta library was prepared with unique molecular identifiers. TCRdb re-derived calls from the PCR reads in MiXCR, one entry per CDR3 protein. The table records 350,000 to 400,000 distinct CDR3 sequences, roughly 21% of them present only once. The V and J ends lost 0 bases and 0 bases, in that order; junction bases with no gene match: 4. CDR1 is DFQATT and CDR2 is SNEGSKA in the germline V gene (reference sequence). This CDR3 contains 15 residues. The V call is TRBV20-1, the J call TRBJ2-7; 8 positions agree with TRBD1. The starting material was PBMCs from the stem cell graft donor, obtained from the stem cell graft. This TCR came from a human donor who donated a stem cell graft to a child with acute myeloid leukemia. CDR3 protein: CSARDLDRDSYEQYF. The CDR3 DNA is TGCAGTGCTAGAGATTTGGACAGGGACTCCTACGAGCAGTACTTC.